This T cell receptor (beta chain) comes out of a study of T cell repertoires in cytomegalovirus infection. Points from the study as a whole: In two of eight donors, the top clonotype was HLA-C-restricted CMV-specific.

V was cut by 3 bases and J by 6 bases, with 21 bases left in between. The length of the CDR3 is 17 residues. CDR1 LNHDA and CDR2 SQIVND come from the germline V gene (reference sequence). TCRdb used MiXCR to reprocess the reads, holding one entry per CDR3 protein. This sample has roughly 280,000 distinct CDR3 sequences, with approximately 22% found just once. This clonotype was counted a few times. The antigen is not known. This clonotype was sampled from a human donor in good health (CMV status not recorded). Some clones in this sample may be carry-over from other donors' samples. The V and J genes are TRBV19 and TRBJ2-1; D perhaps matches TRBD2 (6 bases). The sequencing here drew on cultured PBMCs, taken from culture after CMV antigen stimulation. CDR3 residues: CASSIHAGSKGANEQFF. The CDR3 DNA sequence: TGTGCCAGTAGTATCCATGCGGGGAGTAAAGGGGCCAATGAGCAGTTCTTC.